These 9 T cell receptor beta chains were all obtained from the same sample, sequenced in a study of monozygotic twins with inflammatory bowel disease. TCRdb reprocessed the 5' RACE reads, keeping one entry per CDR3 protein, no DNA. The sample totals 300,000 to 400,000 distinct CDR3 sequences; its top ten clones hold roughly 2%. What was sequenced was blood. The receptor set was obtained from a human donor with ulcerative colitis or Crohn's disease, or a healthy co-twin of an affected twin (not recorded which).

The chain is built from TRBV6-2 or TRBV6-3 and TRBJ1-5. The CDR3 is 16 amino acids. The germline V gene encodes CDR1 MNHEY and CDR2 SVGEGT. The CDR3 region is CASSYVRGAGNQPQHF.

The chain is built from TRBV7-2 and TRBJ2-2; TCRdb calls TRBD1, which cannot be checked without DNA. The V gene's germline CDR1 is SGHTA and CDR2 FQGNSA. The length of the CDR3 is 19 residues. CDR3 sequence reads: CASSLAAQGFVPNTGELFF.

The chain has TRBV6-5 and TRBJ2-1. This CDR3 region has 16 residues. Germline loops: CDR1 MNHEY, CDR2 SVGAGI. CDR3 loop: CASSYHHGETYNEQFF.

J is TRBJ2-7 and V is TRBV29-1; as DNA is missing, the TRBD2 call by TCRdb cannot be tested. Looked up from germline, CDR1 is SQVTM and CDR2 is ANQGSEA. This CDR3 comprises 13 residues. The CDR3 is CSVILAGSLEQYF.

This chain connects TRBV12-3 or TRBV12-4 to TRBJ1-1; the TCRdb D gene call, TRBD1, has no DNA to confirm it. CDR3 size: 13 residues. CDR3 sequence: CASSFNNRGRAFF.

This rearrangement joins TRBV11-2 to TRBJ2-7; TCRdb designates TRBD1, a call that cannot be tested without DNA. Germline V lookup: CDR1 SGHAT, CDR2 FQNNGV. The CDR3 extends over 17 amino acids. The CDR3 is CASSLSTGTSSAYEQYF.

The genes are TRBV5-1 and TRBJ2-1; TCRdb's D gene call, TRBD1, goes unchecked for lack of DNA. CDR3 length equals 14 residues. Germline CDR1 SGHRS, CDR2 YFSETQ. CDR3 amino acids: CASSGAGAYNEQFF.

The chain couples TRBV20-1 to TRBJ2-6; the D call from TCRdb, TRBD1, cannot be confirmed without DNA. The CDR3 has 14 amino acids. The germline V gene encodes CDR1 DFQATT and CDR2 SNEGSKA (reference sequence). The CDR3 protein is CSASRGSGANVLTF.

This rearrangement joins TRBV20-1 to TRBJ2-1. Germline CDR1 and CDR2: DFQATT and SNEGSKA (reference sequence). The CDR3 runs to 13 residues. CDR3 residues: CSARSAVHNEQFF.